This TCR beta chain was identified in a study of CD8 T cells in ankylosing spondylitis. CDR3 size: 12 residues. The germline CDR1 and CDR2 sequences are SGDLS and YYNGEE. V lost 3 bases and J lost 8, with 11 bases in between. Study outcomes and limitations: Both synovial fluid and blood in reactive arthritis had previously been reported to carry some motif variants.

In this sample, this clonotype turned up many times. As yet, its antigen is unknown. A quantitative 5'-RACE method, one with molecular barcodes, was used to make TCR beta libraries. TCRdb reanalysed the 5' RACE reads using MiXCR and keeps one entry per CDR3 protein. The sample records 300,000 to 350,000 distinct CDR3 sequences, 11% being singletons. The V call is TRBV9, the J call TRBJ1-1; D may be TRBD1 (6 bases). Input material: blood, either unsorted or a sorted T cell fraction (not recorded which). The TCR originated in a female donor with ankylosing spondylitis or in good health (not recorded which). This chain's CDR3 is CASSETGLEAFF. CDR3 in DNA: TGTGCCAGCAGCGAGACAGGTCTAGAAGCTTTCTTT.